The 17 T cell receptor beta chains reported below all come from one sample, sequenced in a study of cytomegalovirus exposure and HLA in healthy donors. The primer mix had 60 Vbeta and 13 Jbeta primers. The protocol was immunoSEQ multiplex PCR, while the TCRdb copy is restricted to in-frame clones and leaves out a portion. The sample includes 100,000 or so clones, 76% of them seen just once. Sequenced material: PBMCs. The receptor source for this set is a man in his thirties or forties in good health and CMV-seropositive.

The chain is built from TRBV6-5 and TRBJ1-1; D is perhaps TRBD1 (5 bases). V lost 8 bases to trimming and J lost 1 base, with 14 bases between them. The CDR3 is 14 residues long. Germline V gene lookup returns CDR1 MNHEY and CDR2 SVGAGI. Written as DNA, the CDR3 is TGTGCCAGCGGCTACCAGGGATGGAACACTGAAGCTTTCTTT. As protein: CASGYQGWNTEAFF.

This sequence joins TRBV10-3 and TRBJ1-4; unclear D gene. Trimming pared 2 bases from V and 5 bases from J, leaving 15 bases between. Germline lookup yields CDR1 ENHRY and CDR2 SYGVKD. This CDR3 comprises 16 residues. The CDR3 DNA reads TGTGCCATCAGTGAGGGTTTAACAGACCCAAATGAAAAACTGTTTTTT. It is translated as CAISEGLTDPNEKLFF.

This sequence joins TRBV5-1 and TRBJ2-3; possible D gene TRBD1, 6 bases. Germline V gene lookup returns CDR1 SGHRS and CDR2 YFSETQ. V was clipped by 4 bases and J by 2 bases, with 11 bases between them. There are 14 residues in the CDR3. CDR3 nucleotide sequence: TGCGCCAGCAGCATGGACAGACCCACAGATACGCAGTATTTT. Its protein is CASSMDRPTDTQYF. Full variable domain (outside the CDR3, taken from reference TRBV5-1 and TRBJ2-3): KAGVTQTPRYLIKTRGQQVTLSCSPISGHRSVSWYQQTPGQGLQFLFEYFSETQRNKGNFPGRFSGRQFSNSRSEMNVSTLELGDSALYLCASSMDRPTDTQYFGPGTRLTVL.

The rearrangement joins TRBV28 to TRBJ1-1; D is uncertain. CDR1 is MDHEN and CDR2 is SYDVKM in the germline V gene. The V and J ends lost 5 bases and 6 bases respectively, with 13 bases between them. The CDR3 is 13 amino acids. CDR3 loop: CASSPVGGPEAFF. CDR3 nucleotide sequence: TGTGCCAGCAGTCCGGTTGGTGGGCCTGAAGCTTTCTTT.

This chain connects TRBV9 to TRBJ2-3; 10 bases fit TRBD2. The CDR3 is 16 residues long. Germline V gene lookup returns CDR1 SGDLS and CDR2 YYNGEE. The V and J ends lost 3 bases and 3 bases, in that order; junction bases with no gene match: 7. CDR3 protein: CASSAGTSDRTDTQYF. The CDR3 DNA follows: TGTGCCAGCAGCGCCGGGACTAGCGATAGGACAGATACGCAGTATTTT. Full variable domain (remainder filled in from reference TRBV9 and TRBJ2-3): DSGVTQTPKHLITATGQRVTLRCSPRSGDLSVYWYQQSLDQGLQFLIQYYNGEERAKGNILERFSAQQFPDLHSELNLSSLELGDSALYFCASSAGTSDRTDTQYFGPGTRLTVL.

V is TRBV5-4 and J is TRBJ2-7; TRBD2 matches 7 bases. The CDR3 runs 15 residues. V shed 0 bases and J 5 bases; nucleotides not matched to a gene: 8. Per the germline V gene, CDR1 is SGHNT and CDR2 is YYREEE (reference sequence). CDR3 sequence: CASSLGVAGHNEQYF. The CDR3 DNA follows: TGTGCCAGCAGCTTGGGGGTAGCGGGTCACAACGAGCAGTACTTC.

Concerning this clone itself: Other DNA sequences in the sample encode the same CDR3. V and J are TRBV30 and TRBJ2-1; TRBD2 might be the D (7 bases). The CDR3 length is 13 residues. Per germline, CDR1 GTSNPN and CDR2 SVGIG (reference sequence). The ends were cut back, 1 base at V and 9 bases at J, with 13 bases in the middle. Written as DNA, the CDR3 is TGTGCCTGGAGTGGGGCGGGGGCGGGTGAGCAGTTCTTC. Translating it yields CAWSGAGAGEQFF.

This clone appeared once. J is TRBJ1-1 and V is TRBV19; the match to TRBD1 covers 7 bases. Germline lookup yields CDR1 LNHDA and CDR2 SQIVND (reference sequence). Trimming took 5 bases from V and 5 from J; bases not matched to a gene: 11. There are 15 residues in the CDR3. CDR3 coding DNA: TGTGCCAGTAGTCCTAGGGGGCTCAAAGGAACTGAAGCTTTCTTT. Its translation is CASSPRGLKGTEAFF.

The V gene is TRBV6-5, the J gene TRBJ1-1; the D is unclear. CDR1 and CDR2 from the germline V gene are MNHEY and SVGAGI. Trimming shortened V by 0 bases and J by 1 base, and 6 bases separated the two germline ends. The CDR3 length is 14 residues. The CDR3 region has the DNA TGTGCCAGCAGTTACTCGAAAGCGAACACTGAAGCTTTCTTT. Translating it yields CASSYSKANTEAFF.

The chain has TRBV2 and TRBJ2-1; 7 bases map to TRBD2. Losses at the gene ends were 5 bases for V and 8 bases for J; bases not matched to a gene: 3. The CDR3 sequence is 12 residues long. CDR1 and CDR2 (germline): SNHLY, FYNNEI. The CDR3, as DNA: TGTGCCAGCAGTAGCGGGGAGGATGAGCAGTTCTTC. Its protein is CASSSGEDEQFF.

This chain uses TRBV10-3 with TRBJ2-7; 10 nucleotides match TRBD1. Germline V lookup: CDR1 ENHRY, CDR2 SYGVKD. The CDR3 runs 17 residues. The V gene end was trimmed by 4 bases and the J gene end by 0 bases; junction bases not matched to a gene: 9. CDR3 amino acids: CAISVSPGQGISYEQYF. The CDR3 bases are TGTGCCATCAGTGTATCCCCGGGACAGGGGATCTCCTACGAGCAGTACTTC.

The V and J genes are TRBV2 and TRBJ2-5; no clear D gene. CDR3 size: 13 residues. The germline gives CDR1 SNHLY, CDR2 FYNNEI. Between the trimmed V and J ends, which lost 4 bases and 2 bases, there was a span of 8 bases. Here the CDR3 reads CASSAFTQETQYF. In nucleotides, the CDR3 is TGTGCCAGCAGTGCATTTACTCAAGAGACCCAGTACTTC.

The chain carries TRBV4-3 and TRBJ1-5; maybe TRBD1 (5 bases). Germline CDR1 reads LGHNA; CDR2 reads YSLEER. Trimming took off 3 bases at V and 4 bases at J, with 13 bases between the two ends. The CDR3 length is 15 residues. The CDR3 protein is CASSQIAGSNQPQHF. The DNA for the CDR3 is TGCGCCAGCAGCCAGATTGCAGGGTCGAATCAGCCCCAGCATTTT.

Only a few counts were recorded for this clone. V usage is TRBV6-4 and J usage is TRBJ2-3; no clear D. The CDR3 has 14 residues. V lost 3 bases to trimming and J lost 0 bases, with 7 bases between them. Germline CDR1 and CDR2: MRHNA and SNTAGT. For the CDR3, the DNA is TGTGCCAGCAGTGATGGCGGTAGCACAGATACGCAGTATTTT. This translates into CASSDGGSTDTQYF.

The chain is built from TRBV11-1 and TRBJ2-1, with TRBD1 matching 9 bases. Germline V lookup: CDR1 SGHAT, CDR2 FQDESV (reference sequence). This CDR3 has 14 residues. V was pared by 3 bases and J by 7 bases, with 4 bases of the junction left unmatched. CDR3 loop: CASSFDRGSNEQFF. The CDR3 coding sequence is TGTGCCAGCAGCTTTGACAGGGGGTCAAATGAGCAGTTCTTC.

The chain recombines TRBV5-4 with TRBJ2-3; 15 positions match TRBD2. The V segment lost 4 bases and the J segment 0 bases; nucleotides outside the gene matches: 9. Germline CDR1 is SGHNT and CDR2 is YYREEE (reference sequence). The CDR3 covers 19 residues. The CDR3 sequence is CASSGMGLAGGSSTDTQYF. CDR3 DNA sequence: TGTGCCAGCAGCGGTATGGGACTAGCGGGAGGATCTAGCACAGATACGCAGTATTTT.

The chain employs TRBV5-1 and TRBJ2-7; 7 bases are a match to TRBD2. The germline CDR1 and CDR2 sequences are SGHRS and YFSETQ. V shed 0 bases, J shed 2 bases, and the junction held 5 bases outside the gene matches. The CDR3 runs 15 residues. CDR3 in DNA: TGCGCCAGCAGCTTGGCCCCGGGGACTACCTACGAGCAGTACTTC. Translation: CASSLAPGTTYEQYF.